This T cell receptor beta chain was identified during a study of vaccination and CD4 T cells after COVID-19. Study context: Controls had a CEFX pool, an HIV-1 Nef pool, or no peptide added. The study's findings and limits: Vaccine-specific clones in convalescent patients were spike mono-reactive in 304 of 307 cases.

The Oncomine TCR Beta short-read assay was applied to DNA of cultured CD4+ T cells. A single record per CDR3 protein comes from TCRdb applying MiXCR to the PCR reads. The sample holds fewer than 25,000 distinct CDR3 sequences, 40% to 45% seen once. Treatment meaning: roughly 10-day PBMC culture with coronavirus spike peptide pools or control peptides (ViraFEST assay). Each well held under 2.5 million PBMCs in IL-2 (10 IU/ml) medium with roughly 9.7 ug/ml peptide pools. Following culture for about ten days, CD4+ T cells were isolated by negative selection. CDR1 and CDR2 from the germline V gene are SNHLY and FYNNEI. The CDR3 runs 14 residues. V lost 1 base, J lost 8 bases, and 4 bases stayed unmatched. A note on this clonotype: Its antigen is as yet unknown.

Sequenced material: CD4+ T cells from blood, cultured in vitro. The clonotype comes from a human donor who had recovered from COVID-19. The chain links TRBV2 to TRBJ1-4; 7 bases are a match to TRBD1. CDR3 coding DNA: TGTGCCAGCAGTGAAGACAGGGGACGGGAAAAACTGTTTTTT. Protein product: CASSEDRGREKLFF. Supplemented by reference TRBV2 and TRBJ1-4, the full variable domain reads EPEVTQTPSHQVTQMGQEVILRCVPISNHLYFYWYRQILGQKVEFLVSFYNNEISEKSEIFDDQFSVERPDGSNFTLKIRSTKLEDSAMYFCASSEDRGREKLFFGSGTQLSVL.